Listed below are T cell receptor beta chains from one sample, sequenced in a study of blood T cell repertoires in COVID-19. The data were produced by immunoSEQ multiplex PCR, yet TCRdb's version contains in-frame clones alone and is incomplete. The sample records about 70,000 clones, 65% to 90% being singletons. Sequencing input: peripheral blood. These receptors all come from a man aged 30-40 years with COVID-19, enrolled during active disease. The CDR3 runs from the conserved cysteine through the conserved F or W. The order of the fields is J gene, clone size, D gene, V gene, CDR3 DNA, CDR3 protein. D genes are given only for firm matches. The size of a clone is reported for some rows only, either as once, few or many, or as a class for expanded clones.

j_gene: TRBJ2-7
abundance: .
d_gene: TRBD1
v_gene: TRBV12-3/TRBV12-4
CDR3nt: TGTGCCAGCAGCCAGACAGGGAACGAGCAGTACTTC
CDR3aa: CASSQTGNEQYF

j_gene: TRBJ1-2
abundance: .
d_gene: .
v_gene: TRBV24-1
CDR3nt: TGTGCCACCAGTGATTTAAACTGGGGCTACACCTTC
CDR3aa: CATSDLNWGYTF

j_gene: TRBJ2-5
abundance: .
d_gene: .
v_gene: TRBV4-3
CDR3nt: TGCGCCAGCAGCCAAGGGACAGTGGCAGGGGAGACCCAGTACTTC
CDR3aa: CASSQGTVAGETQYF

j_gene: TRBJ1-2
abundance: once
d_gene: TRBD1
v_gene: TRBV6-4
CDR3nt: TGTGCCAGCGGGGACAGGGGGCCCTATACTGAAGATGGCTACACCTTC
CDR3aa: CASGDRGPYTEDGYTF

j_gene: TRBJ1-4
abundance: .
d_gene: .
v_gene: TRBV5-8
CDR3nt: TGTGCCAGCAGCTTAAGGGGGATGACTAATGAAAAACTGTTTTTT
CDR3aa: CASSLRGMTNEKLFF

j_gene: TRBJ2-7
abundance: once
d_gene: .
v_gene: TRBV30
CDR3nt: TGTGCCTGGAGTGTAGGTTCAGGCTACGAGCAGTACTTC
CDR3aa: CAWSVGSGYEQYF

j_gene: TRBJ1-1
abundance: .
d_gene: .
v_gene: TRBV7-9
CDR3nt: TGTGCCAGCAGCTTAAGCTCGGGGGTAGCCCGTGAAGCTTTCTTT
CDR3aa: CASSLSSGVAREAFF

j_gene: TRBJ1-3
abundance: .
d_gene: .
v_gene: TRBV10-3
CDR3nt: TGTGCCATCAGTGATCGTCAGGCTGGAAACACCATATATTTT
CDR3aa: CAISDRQAGNTIYF

j_gene: TRBJ2-1
abundance: once
d_gene: TRBD2
v_gene: TRBV19
CDR3nt: TGTGCCAGTATCCGGGAGGGGACTCACAATGAGCAGTTCTTC
CDR3aa: CASIREGTHNEQFF

j_gene: TRBJ1-5
abundance: .
d_gene: .
v_gene: TRBV28
CDR3nt: TGTGCCAGCAGTCCGCCCGGCGGAGGGGATAGCAATCAGCCCCAGCATTTT
CDR3aa: CASSPPGGGDSNQPQHF

j_gene: TRBJ2-5
abundance: .
d_gene: .
v_gene: TRBV5-1
CDR3nt: TGCGCCAGCAGCTTGGGGGCCCAAGAGACCCAGTACTTC
CDR3aa: CASSLGAQETQYF

j_gene: TRBJ1-4
abundance: .
d_gene: .
v_gene: TRBV5-8
CDR3nt: TGTGCCAGCAGCCCCCGGGGGTCCCAAGGGGAAAAACTGTTTTTT
CDR3aa: CASSPRGSQGEKLFF

j_gene: TRBJ2-1
abundance: .
d_gene: TRBD2
v_gene: TRBV6-5
CDR3nt: TGTGCCAGCAGCCCGGCTAGCGGGAGGGGGAATGAGCAGTTCTTC
CDR3aa: CASSPASGRGNEQFF

j_gene: TRBJ1-5
abundance: .
d_gene: .
v_gene: TRBV2
CDR3nt: TGTGCCAGCAGGAGGACGGGAGATCAGCCCCAGCATTTT
CDR3aa: CASRRTGDQPQHF

j_gene: TRBJ2-1
abundance: .
d_gene: TRBD1
v_gene: TRBV12-3/TRBV12-4
CDR3nt: TGTGCCAGCAGGACAGGGGCCAATGAGCAGTTCTTC
CDR3aa: CASRTGANEQFF

j_gene: TRBJ1-1
abundance: .
d_gene: .
v_gene: TRBV6-5
CDR3nt: TGTGCCAGCAGTTACTCGGGTCGGGTGGCTGAAGCTTTCTTT
CDR3aa: CASSYSGRVAEAFF

j_gene: TRBJ1-2
abundance: .
d_gene: TRBD1
v_gene: TRBV9
CDR3nt: TGTGCCAGCAGCGTAGCCGGCGGACAGGGGGTTGGCTACACCTTC
CDR3aa: CASSVAGGQGVGYTF

j_gene: TRBJ1-1
abundance: .
d_gene: .
v_gene: TRBV5-5
CDR3nt: TGTGCCAGCAGCCCGGATGGGGCTTCGATCACTGAAGCTTTCTTT
CDR3aa: CASSPDGASITEAFF

j_gene: TRBJ1-2
abundance: .
d_gene: TRBD1
v_gene: TRBV10-1
CDR3nt: TGCGCCAGCAGCTTCGACAGGGTCTATGGCTACACCTTC
CDR3aa: CASSFDRVYGYTF

j_gene: TRBJ1-2
abundance: .
d_gene: TRBD1
v_gene: TRBV6-1
CDR3nt: TGTGCCAGCAGTACGGGGACAGGGTATGGCTACACCTTC
CDR3aa: CASSTGTGYGYTF

j_gene: TRBJ1-2
abundance: few
d_gene: .
v_gene: TRBV28
CDR3nt: TGTGCCACCGGTCGGGTCTATGGCTACACCTTC
CDR3aa: CATGRVYGYTF

j_gene: TRBJ2-1
abundance: .
d_gene: TRBD2
v_gene: TRBV28
CDR3nt: TGTGCCAGCAGAGATGCTAGCGGGAGAGTCTACAATGAGCAGTTCTTC
CDR3aa: CASRDASGRVYNEQFF

j_gene: TRBJ2-5
abundance: .
d_gene: .
v_gene: TRBV4-1
CDR3nt: TGCGCCAGCAGCCAAGAAGAGGAGGCGGAGACCCAGTACTTC
CDR3aa: CASSQEEEAETQYF

j_gene: TRBJ2-3
abundance: .
d_gene: TRBD2
v_gene: TRBV4-1
CDR3nt: TGCGCCAGCAGCCAACTACTAGCGGGAGTGACAGATACGCAGTATTTT
CDR3aa: CASSQLLAGVTDTQYF

j_gene: TRBJ2-7
abundance: .
d_gene: .
v_gene: TRBV3-1/TRBV3-2
CDR3nt: TGTGCCAGCAGCCACCTTACTCTAGAGCAGTACTTC
CDR3aa: CASSHLTLEQYF

j_gene: TRBJ2-1
abundance: .
d_gene: TRBD2
v_gene: TRBV29-1
CDR3nt: TGCAGCGGGGGAAGTAGCGGGGGGACCCATGAGCAGTTCTTC
CDR3aa: CSGGSSGGTHEQFF

j_gene: TRBJ1-1
abundance: .
d_gene: .
v_gene: TRBV15
CDR3nt: TGTGCCACCAGCAGAGAAGGGGCCGGGACAGAAGCTTTCTTT
CDR3aa: CATSREGAGTEAFF

j_gene: TRBJ2-7
abundance: .
d_gene: .
v_gene: TRBV28
CDR3nt: TGTGCCAGCAGTTTATCTCCGGGACACTACTCCTACGAGCAGTACTTC
CDR3aa: CASSLSPGHYSYEQYF

j_gene: TRBJ1-1
abundance: .
d_gene: TRBD1
v_gene: TRBV5-6
CDR3nt: TGTGCCAGCAGCTTGCCGGGACAGATGAACACTGAAGCTTTCTTT
CDR3aa: CASSLPGQMNTEAFF